The clone carrying this TCR beta chain is a singleton in its sample. This specimen includes other DNA sequences encoding the same CDR3. These data come from a study of blood T cell repertoires in COVID-19. Study-wide background: The United States, Italy and Spain supplied acute and convalescent COVID-19 samples. The analysed material was cDNA or gDNA that came from T cells, B-cell-depleted T cells, or PBMCs.

How the authors handled the data: Reference gene primer amplification in the assay estimated nucleated cell counts. Produced via immunoSEQ multiplex PCR; TCRdb's table is partial and in-frame only. V and J calls and clone size are as listed in that table; D and trimming were resolved from the DNA. The table lists about 270,000 clones, about 89% of them singletons, with approximately 10% in the top ten. The CDR3 contains 12 residues. V gave up 1 base and J gave up 5 bases, with 6 bases separating them. The germline V gene has CDR1 SNHLY and CDR2 FYNNEI. The receptor comes from a man aged 40-49 years with active or convalescent COVID-19. This chain joins TRBV2 and TRBJ2-7, with D tentatively TRBD2 (6 bases). The material sequenced was peripheral blood. The CDR3, as DNA: TGTGCCAGCAGTGAAGGCGGGGACGAGCAGTACTTC. This encodes CASSEGGDEQYF.